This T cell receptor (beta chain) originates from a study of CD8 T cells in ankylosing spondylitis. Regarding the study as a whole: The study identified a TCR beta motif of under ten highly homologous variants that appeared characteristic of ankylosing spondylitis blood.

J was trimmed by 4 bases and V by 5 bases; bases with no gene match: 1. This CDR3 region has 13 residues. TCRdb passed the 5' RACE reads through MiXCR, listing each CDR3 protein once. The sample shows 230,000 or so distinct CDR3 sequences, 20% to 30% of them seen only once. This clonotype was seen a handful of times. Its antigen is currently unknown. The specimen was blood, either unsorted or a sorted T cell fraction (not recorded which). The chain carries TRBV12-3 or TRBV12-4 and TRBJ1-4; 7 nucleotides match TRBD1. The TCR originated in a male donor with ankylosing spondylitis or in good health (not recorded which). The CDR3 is CASSRQGNEKLFF. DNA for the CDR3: TGTGCCAGCAGTCGACAGGGTAATGAAAAACTGTTTTTT.